This T cell receptor (beta chain) was documented in a study of monozygotic twins with inflammatory bowel disease. Study results and caveats: Reduced clonotype sharing with other individuals was observed in IBD patients relative to healthy twins, especially with disease activity.

Researchers used about 3,400 ng of total RNA for each TCR library. Following a re-call of the 5' RACE reads, TCRdb has one entry per CDR3 protein and lacks DNA. The specimen's table records 310,000 or so distinct CDR3 sequences. Concerning this clonotype itself: Its antigen is currently unknown.

Germline loops: CDR1 LGHDT, CDR2 YNNKEL (reference sequence). The CDR3 is made up of 13 amino acids. Sequenced: blood. This TCR was recovered from a human donor with ulcerative colitis or Crohn's disease, or a healthy co-twin of an affected twin (not recorded which). The rearrangement links TRBV3-1 to TRBJ2-7; without DNA, the TCRdb call of TRBD2 cannot be checked. The CDR3 loop reads CASSQAGGPEQYF.